Detailed here is one T cell receptor beta chain. The sample belongs to a study of technical replicates of blood from several donors. This table comes from immunoSEQ multiplex PCR, and its TCRdb copy is limited to in-frame clones, with some not included. The sample gives about 44,000 clones, 96% of which show up once; around 0.38% is in the top ten. Sequenced material: T cells isolated from PBMCs. The clonotype originates from a human donor in good health.

The CDR3 region has the DNA TGTGCCAGCAGCGTAGATCCAGGGGGTTACACTGAAGCTTTCTTT. Residues: CASSVDPGGYTEAFF. The chain recombines TRBV9 with TRBJ1-1; 7 bases fit TRBD1. There are 15 residues in the CDR3. Losses at the gene ends were 0 bases for V and 3 bases for J; bases not matched to a gene: 5. Germline V gene sequence: CDR1 SGDLS, CDR2 YYNGEE.